Below, one T cell receptor beta chain is given with its context. This sample was included in a study of response to subunit inactivated influenza vaccine. TCRdb re-called the RT-PCR reads with MiXCR, one entry per CDR3 protein. In the table there are about 300,000 distinct CDR3 sequences, 20% to 25% of which are singletons. Germline V gene sequence: CDR1 KGHDR, CDR2 SFDVKD. The V segment lost 9 bases and the J segment 3 bases; nucleotides outside the gene matches: 8. CDR3 length: 15 amino acids. V gene TRBV24-1 combines with J gene TRBJ2-1; the match to TRBD1 covers 9 bases. This specimen was PBMCs from blood, taken less than 22 months after vaccination. This clonotype originated in a man aged 50-75 years who received an inactivated influenza vaccine. The DNA of the CDR3 is TGTGCCACCCGGGGCGGACAGGGGTTCTACAATGAGCAGTTCTTC. This sequence encodes CATRGGQGFYNEQFF.